The 3 T cell receptor beta chains below all came from one sample that was sequenced in a study of T cell changes during pregnancy in multiple sclerosis (dated by TCRdb to the late 2010s). The protocol used for the library was the immunoSEQ multiplex PCR assay. The table comes from immuneACCESS by way of TCRdb, which keeps in-frame sequences with V and J called. Part of the clones is missing from these tables; in studies checked, under half for an unresolved V gene and the rest for unknown reasons. For this sample there are approximately 48,000 clones; 90% to 95% appear just once. The top ten constitute 5.5% of the sample. The sample here was CD8+ T cells from peripheral blood mononuclear cells, taken before pregnancy. Receptors were obtained from a female donor with multiple sclerosis, enrolled in a pregnancy study.

V is TRBV5-1 and J is TRBJ2-2; 11 bases are a match to TRBD2. With V trimmed by 0 bases and J by 9 bases, 13 bases remained unmatched. This CDR3 contains 18 residues. The V gene's germline CDR1 is SGHRS and CDR2 YFSETQ. For the CDR3, the DNA is TGCGCCAGCAGCTTGGGGGCTAGCGGGAGGACGGACATCTGGGAGCTGTTTTTT. Translation gives CASSLGASGRTDIWELFF.

This chain links TRBV15 with TRBJ2-5, with 8 bases fitting TRBD2. V was clipped by 0 bases and J by 5 bases; unmatched bases: 5. The germline CDR1 and CDR2 sequences are LNHNV and YYDKDF (reference sequence). There are 15 residues in the CDR3. Here the CDR3 DNA reads TGTGCCACCAGCAGAGATCGCGGCGGGGGGGAGACCCAGTACTTC. This sequence encodes CATSRDRGGGETQYF. Looking up the rest from reference TRBV15 and TRBJ2-5 gives the full variable domain: DAMVIQNPRYQVTQFGKPVTLSCSQTLNHNVMYWYQQKSSQAPKLLFHYYDKDFNNEADTPDNFQSRRPNTSFCFLDIRSPGLGDTAMYLCATSRDRGGGETQYFGPGTRLLVL.

Only one count was recorded for this clone. The chain has TRBV19 and TRBJ2-7, with 11 nucleotides matching TRBD1. Per germline, CDR1 LNHDA and CDR2 SQIVND (reference sequence). V lost 5 bases to trimming and J lost 3 bases; unmatched junction nucleotides: 6. The CDR3 has 15 residues. In DNA form, the CDR3 reads TGTGCCAGTAGTTACGGGACAGGGGGGATCTACGAGCAGTACTTC. It translates to CASSYGTGGIYEQYF.